This T cell receptor beta chain was sequenced during a study of identical twins (dated by TCRdb to the mid-2010s). Concerning the study at large: TCR alpha and beta repertoires from monozygotic twins, unrelated adults of various ages and cord blood were deep-sequenced to test whether fetal clonotypes persist. Replicate twin experiments were performed at different times using different library preparation protocols to rule out contamination. Overall study results and their limits: A weaker excess of twin sharing was found in beta out-of-frame sequences because the signal-to-noise ratio was lowered by fewer shared sequences. Invariant T cells such as MAIT and iNKT could partly confound zero-insertion analyses, although diverse VJ usage argued against such confounding for most clonotypes. Out-of-frame TCR alpha sharing in monozygotic twins was systematically underestimated by recombination models, whereas sharing between unrelated individuals was in agreement with the recombination models. Compared with coincidental sharing between unrelated individuals, out-of-frame TCR alpha sequences shared between twins showed an excess of sequences with low generation probability. Because the same donors could not be followed over many years, conclusions were based on cross-sectional statistical analysis. Fewer insertions were carried by abundant cord blood beta clonotypes; a weaker similar trend was observed in young adult naive repertoires, while no such trend was observed in memory repertoires.

Receptor amplification or capture employed 5' RACE. Sequencing took place on an Illumina HiSeq 2000. A universal primer binding site was introduced by template switching, and a unique molecular identifier was present in the final cDNA, enabling accurate counting of TCR cDNA molecules. First-strand cDNA for TCR alpha and beta chains was synthesized from specific primers in the conserved constant-segment region. To control for contamination, every cDNA library was double barcoded, receiving both a SMART-Mk sample barcode and Illumina barcodes. TruSeq adapter sequences and Illumina sample barcodes were added in two successive PCR steps. Sequencing of the TCR alpha and beta cDNA libraries was done on the Illumina HiSeq platform using custom primers. The original methods were these. Raw reads were processed with MiGEC to extract unique molecular identifiers, and MiXCR was used to determine CDR3 positions. Recombination models were inferred per individual with the repgenHMM and IGoR tools using an EM algorithm. The analysis of shared clonotypes was done with the tcR package in R, with sharing normalized by the product of cloneset sizes. To study raw recombination free of thymic and clonal selection effects, out-of-frame nonproductive sequences were analyzed. TCRdb cleaned the public reads at Q25 with fastp, built clones with MiXCR and kept in-frame beta chains. CDR3 protein duplicates are merged, each entry listing the most common genes and DNA. The V and J calls shown here were made by TCRdb, not taken from the authors' results. The sample contains 350,000 to 400,000 distinct CDR3 sequences, 9% of them found a single time. The biggest ten clones account for over 7% of the sample.

Only healthy Caucasian donors were included. Three unrelated non-twin adults were also sequenced: a male aged 18 to 30, a male aged 50 to 59 and a female aged 50 to 59. Miltenyi CD45RO+ enrichment and human naive T-cell isolation kits were used to isolate memory (CD45RO+) and naive T cells from PBMC. CDR1 and CDR2 are drawn from the germline V gene (reference sequence): DFQATT, SNEGSKA. V is shortened by 3 bases, J by 3 bases, and the region joining them spans 14 bases. Measured from the cysteine to the phenylalanine, the CDR3 is 14 residues long. Solely the CDR3 DNA is kept, with 42 bases framed from the first base. In its sample, this clonotype was seen a few times. No cognate antigen has been identified for it. The record has no base qualities; no much larger clone is one base away.

In this chain, TRBV20-1 is recombined with TRBJ2-5; the best D guess is TRBD2, with 6 bases matching. The sequencing input was naive T cells sorted from blood. Per the publication, the cell subset or site label means: cells isolated with a human naive T-cell isolation kit. The clonotype originates from a woman in her 50s in good health. Here the CDR3 is given as CSASNFGTEETQYF. In nucleotide form, the sequence is TGCAGTGCTAGTAATTTCGGGACTGAAGAGACCCAGTACTTC.